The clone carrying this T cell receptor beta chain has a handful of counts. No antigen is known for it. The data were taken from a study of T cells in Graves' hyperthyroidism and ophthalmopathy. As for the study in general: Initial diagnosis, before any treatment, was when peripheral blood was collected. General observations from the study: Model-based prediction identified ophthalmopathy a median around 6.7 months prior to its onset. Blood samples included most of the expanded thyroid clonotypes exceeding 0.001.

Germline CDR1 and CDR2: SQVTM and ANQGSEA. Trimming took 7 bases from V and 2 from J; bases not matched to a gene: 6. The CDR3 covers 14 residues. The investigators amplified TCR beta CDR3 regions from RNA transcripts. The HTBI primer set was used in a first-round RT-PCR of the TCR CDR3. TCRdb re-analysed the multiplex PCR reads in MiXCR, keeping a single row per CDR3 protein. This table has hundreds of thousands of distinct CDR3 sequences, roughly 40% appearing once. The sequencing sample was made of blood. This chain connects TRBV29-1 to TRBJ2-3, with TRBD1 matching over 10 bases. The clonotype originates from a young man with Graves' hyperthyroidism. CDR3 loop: CSATGTGDTDTQYF. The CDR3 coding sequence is TGCAGCGCCACCGGGACAGGGGACACAGATACGCAGTATTTT.